This T cell receptor beta chain was recovered during a study of blood T cells in healthy people across ages. The CDR3 extends over 16 amino acids. Trimming cost V 0 bases and J 7 bases; bases outside gene matches: 7. Germline V gives CDR1 WNHNN, CDR2 SYGVQD (reference sequence). Then a second PCR, running roughly 7 to 11 cycles, was carried out with a sample-barcoded 5' primer and a J-beta primer mix. TCRdb processed the 5' RACE reads anew with MiXCR; each CDR3 protein has one entry. The repertoire consists of about 1.8 million distinct CDR3 sequences, with approximately 50% occurring once and the leading ten covering around 2.1%.

Input material: blood. The chain joins TRBV10-1 to TRBJ2-3, with TRBD1 matching 10 bases. The receptor comes from a middle-aged woman in good health. The CDR3 bases are TGCGCCAGCAGTGAGTCACCGGGACAGGGGAGATATACGCAGTATTTT. Translated: CASSESPGQGRYTQYF.